Listed below are T cell receptor beta chains from one sample, sequenced in a study of T cells in Graves' hyperthyroidism and ophthalmopathy. MiXCR, applied by TCRdb to the multiplex PCR reads, yields one record per CDR3 protein. The sample has about 290,000 distinct CDR3 sequences, roughly 14% seen once. Source material: blood. These receptors were collected from a woman aged 30 to 39 with Graves' hyperthyroidism that later progressed to Graves' ophthalmopathy. CDR3s include the opening cysteine and the closing phenylalanine or tryptophan. D genes are given only for firm matches. Expanded clones are given a class, and other clones once, few, many or no size at all.

v_gene	abundance	j_gene	d_gene	CDR3nt	CDR3aa
TRBV29-1	-	TRBJ2-7	TRBD2	TGCAGCGTTGAGGCGGGAGAGTGGTACGAGCAGTACTTC	CSVEAGEWYEQYF
TRBV28	-	TRBJ1-2	-	TGTGCCAGCAGTTTTGGGGATATGAGAGCGGGCGGCTACACCTTC	CASSFGDMRAGGYTF
TRBV28	many	TRBJ2-4	-	TGTGCCAGCAGCTCCCGGGGCTTGGGTAACCACAAAAACATTCAGTACTTC	CASSSRGLGNHKNIQYF
TRBV24-1	many	TRBJ1-4	-	TGTGCCACCAGCGACAGGCGTAATGAAAAACTGTTTTTT	CATSDRRNEKLFF
TRBV2	many	TRBJ1-6	-	TGTGCCAGCAGGGACGAGGGGGATAATTCACCCCTCCACTTT	CASRDEGDNSPLHF
TRBV10-3	-	TRBJ2-1	-	TGTGCCATCAGTGAGGAGAGGGAGCAGTTCTTC	CAISEEREQFF
TRBV30	many	TRBJ2-2	TRBD1	TGTGCCTGGCACCGACAGGGGGCGGGCGGGGAGCTGTTTTTT	CAWHRQGAGGELFF
TRBV4-3	few	TRBJ2-3	-	TGCGCCAGCAGCCAAGACACCCTGGTTCCCACAGATACGCAGTATTTT	CASSQDTLVPTDTQYF
TRBV5-1	many	TRBJ2-1	-	TGCGCCAGCAGCTTGGGGGACGGCTACTCCTACAATGAGCAGTTCTTC	CASSLGDGYSYNEQFF
TRBV11-2	many	TRBJ2-1	-	TGTGCCAGCAGCTTAGTGGTGGGAACCTCGAAGTACAATGAGCAGTTCTTC	CASSLVVGTSKYNEQFF
TRBV7-9	few	TRBJ2-5	TRBD2	TGTGCCAGCAGCCATTTAGCGGGAGGGGGCGAGACCCAGTACTTC	CASSHLAGGGETQYF
TRBV18	-	TRBJ1-3	TRBD1	TGTGCCAGCTCACCATTGGGACAGGGAAGGTCTGGAAACACCATATATTTT	CASSPLGQGRSGNTIYF
TRBV4-3	many	TRBJ2-3	TRBD2	TGCGCCAGCAGCCAAGAAGCTTTCGGGCTAGCGGGATATCAAGATACGCAGTATTTT	CASSQEAFGLAGYQDTQYF
TRBV12-3/TRBV12-4	many	TRBJ1-5	-	TGTGCCAGCTCCCCCCCGGGAAATCAGCCCCAGCATTTT	CASSPPGNQPQHF
TRBV6-2/TRBV6-3	-	TRBJ1-5	-	TGTGCCAGCAGTTACTCGTCAGCTTGGGATCAGCCCCAGCATTTT	CASSYSSAWDQPQHF
TRBV3-1	many	TRBJ2-1	TRBD2	TGTGCCAGCAGCCCGATTACTAGCGGGACCCGTAATGAGCAGTTCTTC	CASSPITSGTRNEQFF
TRBV2	many	TRBJ2-7	-	TGTGCCAGCATGCCAGTCGGGACCTACGAGCAGTACTTC	CASMPVGTYEQYF
TRBV24-1	many	TRBJ2-2	-	TGTGCCACCAGGGGAGGGGGCTTCACCGGGGAGCTGTTTTTT	CATRGGGFTGELFF
TRBV6-2/TRBV6-3	many	TRBJ2-1	TRBD2	TGTGCCAGCAGCTGGACTATGCCGGGGGGTGAGCAGTTCTTC	CASSWTMPGGEQFF
TRBV27	-	TRBJ2-2	TRBD2	TGTGCCAGCAGTTTCGGGGCGGGAGGGAAGGTGGTCACCGGGGAGCTGTTTTTT	CASSFGAGGKVVTGELFF
TRBV20-1	-	TRBJ2-1	TRBD2	TGCAGTGCTAGACTTGGGACTAGCGTTTACAATGAGCAGTTCTTC	CSARLGTSVYNEQFF
TRBV12-3/TRBV12-4	many	TRBJ2-5	-	TGTGCCAGCAGCTTAGGCCCCCAAGAGACCCAGTACTTC	CASSLGPQETQYF
TRBV5-1	many	TRBJ2-1	-	TGCGCCAGCAGCTTTCGGACCAGCAATGAGCAGTTCTTC	CASSFRTSNEQFF
TRBV4-3	few	TRBJ1-6	-	TGCGCCAGCAGCCAACGCGCAAGTGGTGGGAGTTCACCCCTCCACTTT	CASSQRASGGSSPLHF
TRBV20-1	few	TRBJ1-5	-	TGCAGTGCCATCGCAGGGGCTGATCAGCCCCAGCATTTT	CSAIAGADQPQHF
TRBV27	many	TRBJ1-2	-	TGTGCCAGCAGCCCAGGGACGGCGGTGTTTGGCTACACCTTC	CASSPGTAVFGYTF
TRBV7-9	many	TRBJ2-1	TRBD2	TGTGCCAGCAGGGGTAGCGGGAGGGCCTTTGAGCAGTTCTTC	CASRGSGRAFEQFF
TRBV19	few	TRBJ1-2	-	TGTGCCAGTAGTATAGTCAACGGTAACTATGGCTACACCTTC	CASSIVNGNYGYTF
TRBV12-3/TRBV12-4	many	TRBJ2-1	TRBD1	TGTGCCAGCAGTTTAGAAAGCTTCTGGGGGACAGAAGACAATGAGCAGTTCTTC	CASSLESFWGTEDNEQFF
TRBV20-1	-	TRBJ2-2	-	TGCAGTGCTAGAGCCCACGGCTCGTTGCGGACCACCGGGGAGCTGTTTTTT	CSARAHGSLRTTGELFF
TRBV5-5	many	TRBJ2-1	-	TGTGCCAGCAGCGAAAGTTGGGGGGGCGCGAGTGTAGGGAAGTTCTTC	CASSESWGGASVGKFF
TRBV3-1	many	TRBJ2-2	TRBD1	TGTGCCAGCAGCCCCCGGGACAGGGGGAACACCGGGGAGCTGTTTTTT	CASSPRDRGNTGELFF
TRBV19	few	TRBJ2-1	-	TGTGCCACCCCAGGGAGCCCCTACAATGAGCAGTTCTTC	CATPGSPYNEQFF
TRBV20-1	many	TRBJ2-7	TRBD2	TGCAGTGCTAGAGGACTAGCGAACGAGCAGTACTTC	CSARGLANEQYF
TRBV12-3/TRBV12-4	many	TRBJ2-2	TRBD2	TGTGCCAGCAGTCTTCTAGCGGGAGTAGCCCTCGGGGAGCTGTTTTTT	CASSLLAGVALGELFF
TRBV20-1	few	TRBJ2-6	-	TGCAGTGCGGGCTCGGTCTGGTTCTCTGGGGCCAACGTCCTGACTTTC	CSAGSVWFSGANVLTF
TRBV20-1	many	TRBJ1-1	-	TGCAGTGCTATTAAGGGGTGGGATGAAGCTTTCTTT	CSAIKGWDEAFF
TRBV6-2/TRBV6-3	-	TRBJ1-1	-	TGTGCCAGCAGTTTAAAAGGGGGAATTCTGAGCACTGAAGCTTTCTTT	CASSLKGGILSTEAFF